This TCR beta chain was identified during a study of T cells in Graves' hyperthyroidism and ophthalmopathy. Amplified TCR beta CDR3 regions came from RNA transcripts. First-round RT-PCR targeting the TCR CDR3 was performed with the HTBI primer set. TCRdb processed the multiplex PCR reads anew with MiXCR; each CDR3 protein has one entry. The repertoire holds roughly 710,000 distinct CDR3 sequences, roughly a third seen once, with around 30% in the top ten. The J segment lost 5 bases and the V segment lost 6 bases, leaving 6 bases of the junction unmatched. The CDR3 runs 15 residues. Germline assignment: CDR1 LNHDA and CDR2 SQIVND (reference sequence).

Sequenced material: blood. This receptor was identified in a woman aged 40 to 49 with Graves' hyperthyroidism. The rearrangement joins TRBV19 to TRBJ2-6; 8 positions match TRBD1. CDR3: CASRDRDRWANVLTF. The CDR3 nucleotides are TGTGCCAGTAGGGACAGGGATCGTTGGGCCAACGTCCTGACTTTC.